The 5 T cell receptor beta chains reported below all come from one sample, sequenced in a study of CD8 T cells in ankylosing spondylitis. Their cognate antigens are unknown. A single record per CDR3 protein comes from TCRdb applying MiXCR to the 5' RACE reads. The table records around 540,000 distinct CDR3 sequences, roughly 12% of them present only once. Study-level findings and limits: A TCR beta motif of several highly homologous variants seemed to mark ankylosing spondylitis blood.

The material sequenced was blood, either unsorted or a sorted T cell fraction (not recorded which). All receptors derive from a male donor with ankylosing spondylitis.

The CDR3 DNA reads as TGCAGCGTTGTACAACGAAGGTCTGGAAACACCATATATTTT. It translates to CSVVQRRSGNTIYF. V usage is TRBV29-1 and J usage is TRBJ1-3; no clear D. The CDR3 length is 14 residues. Germline V gene sequence: CDR1 SQVTM, CDR2 ANQGSEA. The ends were cut back, 4 bases at V and 1 base at J, with 11 bases in the middle. Full variable domain (remainder filled in from reference TRBV29-1 and TRBJ1-3): SAVISQKPSRDICQRGTSLTIQCQVDSQVTMMFWYRQQPGQSLTLIATANQGSEATYESGFVIDKFPISRPNLTFSTLTVSNMSPEDSSIYLCSVVQRRSGNTIYFGEGSWLTVV.

For the CDR3, the DNA is TGCAGTGCTGCAGGGTTGTTGAATCAGCCCCAGCATTTT. This gives the protein CSAAGLLNQPQHF. This chain connects TRBV20-1 to TRBJ1-5, with D perhaps matching TRBD1 (5 bases). The CDR3 runs to 13 residues. In germline, CDR1 is DFQATT, CDR2 SNEGSKA (reference sequence). Trimming cost V 5 bases and J 4 bases, with 12 bases left between them.

This clonotype was detected many times. The J gene is TRBJ2-3, the V gene TRBV20-1; D is unclear. CDR3 length equals 13 residues. Germline assignment: CDR1 DFQATT and CDR2 SNEGSKA (reference sequence). The V end lost 3 bases, the J end lost 4 bases, and 11 bases lay between the germline ends. CDR3 sequence reads: CSASPRWADTQYF. The CDR3 DNA is TGCAGTGCTAGCCCGAGGTGGGCAGATACGCAGTATTTT.

This clonotype was seen only a few times. The chain has TRBV20-1 and TRBJ2-2; possibly TRBD1 for D (6 bases). Trimming cost V 0 bases and J 1 base, with 6 bases left between them. Per the germline V gene, CDR1 is DFQATT and CDR2 is SNEGSKA (reference sequence). The CDR3 sequence is 14 residues long. The CDR3 region is CSAREDRNTGELFF. The CDR3 DNA reads as TGCAGTGCTAGAGAGGACAGGAACACCGGGGAGCTGTTTTTT.

The chain joins TRBV20-1 to TRBJ1-5, with TRBD1 matching over 8 bases. The trim removed 7 bases at V and 2 bases at J, leaving 1 base unmatched. From germline, CDR1 is DFQATT and CDR2 SNEGSKA (reference sequence). The CDR3 contains 12 residues. CDR3: CSGGQGNQPQHF. The CDR3 coding sequence is TGCAGTGGGGGACAGGGCAATCAGCCCCAGCATTTT.